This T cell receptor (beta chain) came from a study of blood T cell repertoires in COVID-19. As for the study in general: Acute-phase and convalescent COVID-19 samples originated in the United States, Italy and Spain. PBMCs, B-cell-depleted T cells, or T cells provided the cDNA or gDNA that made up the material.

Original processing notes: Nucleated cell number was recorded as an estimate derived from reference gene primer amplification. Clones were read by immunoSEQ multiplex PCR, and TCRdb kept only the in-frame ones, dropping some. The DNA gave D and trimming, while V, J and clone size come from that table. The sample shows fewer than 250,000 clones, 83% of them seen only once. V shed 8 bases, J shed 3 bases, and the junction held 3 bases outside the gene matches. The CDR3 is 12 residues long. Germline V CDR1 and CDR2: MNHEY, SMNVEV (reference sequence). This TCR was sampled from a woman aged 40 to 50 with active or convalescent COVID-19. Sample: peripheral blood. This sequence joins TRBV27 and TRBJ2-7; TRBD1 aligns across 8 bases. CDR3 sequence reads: CASEDRDYEQYF. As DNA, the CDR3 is TGTGCCAGCGAGGACAGGGACTACGAGCAGTACTTC.